One and the same sample provided the 18 T cell receptor beta chains below, sequenced in a study of shared clonotypes between healthy human individuals. The method was immunoSEQ multiplex PCR; TCRdb's version includes in-frame clones alone and lacks a portion of them. The profile shows more than 850,000 clones, about 84% of them singletons. Sequencing was done on a sample of memory CD4+ T cells from PBMCs. Noted subset: CD45RA-negative fraction. These receptors all stem from a man aged 18 to 30 in good health. Some clones in this sample may be carry-over from other donors' samples.

The chain carries TRBV23-1 and TRBJ2-5; 8 bases align to TRBD1. TRBV23-1 is designated an ORF whose function remains uncertain. The CDR3 loop spans 14 amino acids. With 3 bases clipped from V and 5 bases from J, the junction kept 5 bases outside the gene matches. The CDR3 region is CASSHRGLWETQYF. The CDR3 DNA sequence: TGCGCCAGCAGTCACAGGGGGCTGTGGGAGACCCAGTACTTC.

The chain carries TRBV6-5 and TRBJ2-2, with D unresolved. The CDR3 is 14 residues long. Germline V CDR1 and CDR2: MNHEY, SVGAGI. V was cut by 4 bases and J by 2 bases, with 8 bases left in between. The CDR3 nucleotides are TGTGCCAGCAGTTCCAGCGTCAACACCGGGGAGCTGTTTTTT. Translated, it gives CASSSSVNTGELFF.

This rearrangement joins TRBV4-3 to TRBJ2-3; 14 bases match TRBD2. Per germline, CDR1 LGHNA and CDR2 YSLEER. The CDR3 contains 17 residues. The V segment lost 1 base and the J segment 4 bases; nucleotides outside the gene matches: 4. Here the CDR3 reads CASSQGLAGGRADTQYF. For the CDR3, the DNA is TGCGCCAGCAGCCAAGGACTAGCGGGAGGGCGCGCAGATACGCAGTATTTT.

In this sample, this clone turned up a few times. The V gene is TRBV7-9, the J gene TRBJ2-1; 11 bases align to TRBD2. In germline, CDR1 is SEHNR, CDR2 FQNEAQ (reference sequence). The trim removed 4 bases at V and 7 bases at J, leaving 3 bases unmatched. The CDR3 loop spans 14 amino acids. CDR3 nucleotide sequence: TGTGCCAGCAGCTCCCGGACTAGCGGGAATGAGCAGTTCTTC. Its translation: CASSSRTSGNEQFF.

J is TRBJ2-3 and V is TRBV7-6; D may be TRBD2 (5 bases). Germline V gene sequence: CDR1 SGHVS, CDR2 FNYEAQ. V dropped 5 bases and J dropped 5 bases, with 20 bases sitting between them. This CDR3 is 16 amino acids long. In DNA, the CDR3 is TGTGCCAGCAGCGAGAAGCGGCTAGCCGTTGGAGATACGCAGTATTTT. Protein sequence: CASSEKRLAVGDTQYF.

The chain links TRBV4-1 to TRBJ2-7; possible D gene TRBD1, 5 bases. CDR3 length: 16 residues. Germline V CDR1 and CDR2: MGHRA, YSYEKL. The V and J ends lost 0 bases and 3 bases respectively, with 15 bases between them. CDR3 coding DNA: TGCGCCAGCAGCCAAGAGACAGTCAACACCTACTACGAGCAGTACTTC. Translated, it gives CASSQETVNTYYEQYF.

The chain joins TRBV7-2 to TRBJ2-5; D unresolved. The DNA end favors TRBJ2-7, so the J call may be wrong. This CDR3 is 13 amino acids long. The germline gives CDR1 SGHTA, CDR2 FQGNSA. In DNA, the CDR3 is TGTGCCAGCAGCTTAGCGAATTACTACGAGCAGTACTTC. Translated, it gives CASSLANYYEQYF.

Notes on this clone: Additional DNA sequences in this sample encode the identical CDR3. The chain recombines TRBV28 with TRBJ2-3; 9 bases agree with TRBD1. Germline V gene lookup returns CDR1 MDHEN and CDR2 SYDVKM. The CDR3 length is 15 residues. The V and J ends lost 4 bases and 1 base, in that order; junction bases with no gene match: 3. The CDR3 coding sequence is TGTGCCAGCAGTTCACGGACAGGGGGCACAGATACGCAGTATTTT. Its translation: CASSSRTGGTDTQYF.

The gene calls are TRBV5-6 and TRBJ2-5; 7 bases agree with TRBD1. The J call is uncertain, as TRBJ2-7 better fits the DNA end. This CDR3 has 15 amino acids. Per the germline V gene, CDR1 is SGHDT and CDR2 is YYEEEE. The CDR3 here is CASSLGPQGAYEQYF. The CDR3 DNA is TGTGCCAGCAGCTTGGGTCCCCAGGGGGCCTACGAGCAGTACTTC.

This chain joins TRBV19 and TRBJ2-2, with 7 bases that match TRBD2. The CDR3 covers 15 residues. CDR1 and CDR2 (germline): LNHDA, SQIVND (reference sequence). V trimming: 3 bases; J trimming: 5 bases; junction bases outside the gene matches: 6. The CDR3 loop is CASSMGGSGTGELFF. CDR3 nucleotide sequence: TGTGCCAGTAGTATGGGCGGGAGCGGAACCGGGGAGCTGTTTTTT.

This clone was counted between two and nine times. The sample has other DNA sequences that encode this CDR3 too. The rearrangement links TRBV5-1 to TRBJ2-7; D is undetermined. The CDR3 is 12 amino acids. V lost 0 bases and J lost 4, with 5 bases in between. Germline CDR1 and CDR2: SGHRS and YFSETQ. CDR3 nucleotide sequence: TGCGCCAGCAGCTTGGGGGGTTACGAGCAGTACTTC. The encoded protein is CASSLGGYEQYF.

The chain couples TRBV21-1 to TRBJ2-1; the table's D call of TRBD2 was not tested on the DNA. TRBV21-1 is noted as a pseudogene. The CDR3 has 17 amino acids. The chain's CDR3 is CASSKANRGSISNEQFF. In DNA form, the CDR3 reads TGTGCCAGCAGCAAAGCGAATCGCGGGAGTATTTCCAATGAGCAGTTCTTC.

This CDR3 reads CASSRDRHTYGYTF. The CDR3 DNA follows: TGTGCCAGCTCACGTGACAGGCACACGTATGGCTACACCTTC. The chain is built from TRBV18 and TRBJ1-2, with D perhaps matching TRBD1 (6 bases). This CDR3 contains 14 residues. CDR1 KGHSH and CDR2 LQKENI come from the germline V gene. Trimming stripped 4 bases from V and 5 bases from J, with 14 bases between.

The CDR3 DNA reads as TGTGCCAGCAGTCCCCGGGACAGGGCGGGCAATCAGCCCCAGCATTTT. Its translation: CASSPRDRAGNQPQHF. This chain uses TRBV28 with TRBJ1-5; 9 nucleotides line up with TRBD1. CDR1 is MDHEN and CDR2 is SYDVKM in the germline V gene. J lost 2 bases, V lost 5 bases, and 7 bases had no gene match. This CDR3 contains 16 residues.

This clone was seen only once. V and J are TRBV9 and TRBJ2-7, with a weak D call TRBD2 (5 bases). Germline CDR1 is SGDLS and CDR2 is YYNGEE. V lost 4 bases and J 3 bases, leaving 26 bases between the germline ends. The CDR3 runs to 18 residues. The DNA of the CDR3 is TGTGCCAGCAGCCCTAGCATTGGTGGTTCAGGAGGAAACTACGAGCAGTACTTC. It specifies CASSPSIGGSGGNYEQYF. The full variable domain, with the rest looked up from reference TRBV9 and TRBJ2-7, is DSGVTQTPKHLITATGQRVTLRCSPRSGDLSVYWYQQSLDQGLQFLIQYYNGEERAKGNILERFSAQQFPDLHSELNLSSLELGDSALYFCASSPSIGGSGGNYEQYFGPGTRLTVT.

The chain links TRBV9 to TRBJ2-1; 10 positions agree with TRBD2. The CDR3 sequence is 15 residues long. The trim removed 4 bases at V and 3 bases at J, leaving 4 bases unmatched. CDR1 and CDR2 from the germline V gene are SGDLS and YYNGEE. CDR3 sequence (DNA): TGTGCCAGCAGCACACGACTAGCGGGCTACAATGAGCAGTTCTTC. Encoded protein: CASSTRLAGYNEQFF.

The chain carries TRBV4-1 and TRBJ2-5; possibly TRBD2 for D (6 bases). The J call may be faulty, since TRBJ2-7 better matches the DNA end. The CDR3 contains 15 residues. Germline V lookup: CDR1 MGHRA, CDR2 YSYEKL. The CDR3 bases are TGCGCCAGCAGCTTAAAAGGGTACGGGAGCGACGAGCAGTACTTC. It encodes CASSLKGYGSDEQYF.

The chain joins TRBV5-8 to TRBJ2-5; 7 positions agree with TRBD1. Trimming cost V 4 bases and J 2 bases; bases outside gene matches: 8. Germline lookup yields CDR1 SGHTS and CDR2 YDEGEE. CDR3 size: 15 residues. The CDR3 DNA reads TGTGCCAGCAGCCTAGGGTCGGACAGGCAAGAGACCCAGTACTTC. It specifies CASSLGSDRQETQYF.